The text below deals with one T cell receptor beta chain. The antigen remains unidentified. This sample stems from a study of T cell responses to AZD1222 COVID-19 vaccine. Study-wide findings and caveats: Donors in the cohort were predominantly white British and more often female, and clonal diversity was possibly underestimated. Seropositive AZD1222 recipients at baseline numbered only five or six. The study sampled repertoires only after the peak T cell response. Receipt of two AZD1222 doses was followed by a rise in Spike-specific TCR breadth and depth.

The table came from immunoSEQ multiplex PCR; TCRdb's copy has only in-frame clones and leaves some out. Here the sample spans 130,000 or so clones, about 90% being singletons. The specimen comprised peripheral blood, sampled 28 days after the second AZD1222 dose. This receptor was taken from an adult who received the AZD1222 COVID-19 vaccine.

The CDR3: CASSIGGGLQETQYF. The CDR3 bases are TGTGCCAGTAGTATAGGTGGGGGCTTGCAAGAGACCCAGTACTTC. The V and J genes are TRBV19 and TRBJ2-5; maybe TRBD1 (6 bases). The CDR3 length is 15 residues. V was cut by 1 base and J by 2 bases, with 11 bases left in between. CDR1 LNHDA and CDR2 SQIVND come from the germline V gene (reference sequence). Variable domain in full (rest from reference TRBV19 and TRBJ2-5): DGGITQSPKYLFRKEGQNVTLSCEQNLNHDAMYWYRQDPGQGLRLIYYSQIVNDFQKGDIAEGYSVSREKKESFPLTVTSAQKNPTAFYLCASSIGGGLQETQYFGPGTRLLVL.